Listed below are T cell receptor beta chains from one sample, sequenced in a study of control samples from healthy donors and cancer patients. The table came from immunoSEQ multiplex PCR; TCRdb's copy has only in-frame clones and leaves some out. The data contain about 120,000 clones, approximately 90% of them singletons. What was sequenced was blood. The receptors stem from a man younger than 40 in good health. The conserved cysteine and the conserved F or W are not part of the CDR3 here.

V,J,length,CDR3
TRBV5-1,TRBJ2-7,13,ASSLRPGQGYEQY
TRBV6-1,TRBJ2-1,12,ASSEAWGRGEQF
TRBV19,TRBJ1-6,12,ASSAGAYNSPLH
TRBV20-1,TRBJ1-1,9,SASKTPEAF
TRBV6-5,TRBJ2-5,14,ASSYSPGHSEGTQY
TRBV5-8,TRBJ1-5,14,ASSAGGGAYGQPQH
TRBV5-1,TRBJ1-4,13,ASSPSGTTNEKLF
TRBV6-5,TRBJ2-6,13,ASREGVLGANVLT
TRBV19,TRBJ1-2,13,ASSPEPRGGYGYT
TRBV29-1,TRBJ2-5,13,SVDTGGGVGETQY
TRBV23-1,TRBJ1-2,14,ASSQGEGGPEAGYT
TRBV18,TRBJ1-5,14,ASSPIPGQFNQPQH
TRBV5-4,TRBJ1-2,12,ALRDQGVHYGYT
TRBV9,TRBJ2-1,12,ASSVGDGDNEQF
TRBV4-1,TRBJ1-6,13,ASSHRQGAFSPLH
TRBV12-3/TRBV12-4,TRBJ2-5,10,ASSLIQETQY
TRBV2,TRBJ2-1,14,ASRPTSGATYNEQF
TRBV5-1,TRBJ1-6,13,ASSANPGQNSPLH
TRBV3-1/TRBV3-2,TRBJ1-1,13,ASSSFRGGNTEAF
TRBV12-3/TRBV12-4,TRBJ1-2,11,ASSLSRGQGYT
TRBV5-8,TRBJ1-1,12,ASSVGQVVTEAF
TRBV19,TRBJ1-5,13,ASSIGVWGNQPQH
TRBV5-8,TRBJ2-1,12,ASRPIQGIGKQF
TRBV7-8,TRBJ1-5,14,ASSLAGTGSNQPQH
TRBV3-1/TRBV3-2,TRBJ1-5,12,ASSQGRIGQPQH
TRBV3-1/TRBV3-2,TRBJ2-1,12,ASSQALGAAEQF
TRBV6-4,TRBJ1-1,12,ASSDSDRPTEAF
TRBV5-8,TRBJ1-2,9,ASSLVHGYT
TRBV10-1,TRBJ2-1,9,ASSPGNEQF
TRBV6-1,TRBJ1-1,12,ASSEYRDGTEAF
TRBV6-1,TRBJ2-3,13,ASSEGGDLTDTQY
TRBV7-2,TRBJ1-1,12,ASSFVQRDTEAF
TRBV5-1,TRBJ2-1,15,ASSSALQGQGGNEQF
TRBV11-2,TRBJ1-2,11,ASSLVQVYGYT
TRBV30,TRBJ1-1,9,ANDRGAEAF
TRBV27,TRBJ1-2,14,ASGRAGQPNNYGYT
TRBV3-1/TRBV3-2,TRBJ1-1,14,ASSQWALRLDTEAF
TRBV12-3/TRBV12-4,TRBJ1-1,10,ASSLADTEAF
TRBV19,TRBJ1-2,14,ASSIILTSVLRGYT
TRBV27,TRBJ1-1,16,ASSFKFGAGPRNTEAF
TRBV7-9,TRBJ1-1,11,ASSLTGDTEAF